This T cell receptor (beta chain) originates from a study of vaccination and CD4 T cells after COVID-19. About the study: Convalescent participants consisted of six males and four females, two being Hispanic. Post-vaccination specimens were collected at a median of roughly 68 days following dose two (range 14 to 241).

With the Oncomine TCR Beta short-read assay, DNA from cultured CD4+ T cells was sequenced. TCRdb fed the PCR reads into MiXCR, producing one record per CDR3 protein. In the table there are about 14,000 distinct CDR3 sequences, approximately 62% of which are singletons. The CDR3 runs to 13 residues. V was trimmed by 4 bases and J by 8 bases, leaving 12 bases between them. Per germline, CDR1 LNHNV and CDR2 YYDKDF (reference sequence). The treatment is: roughly nine-day PBMC culture with coronavirus spike peptide pools or control peptides (ViraFEST assay). About this clonotype: Its antigen is undetermined.

The sequenced sample consisted of CD4+ T cells from blood, cultured in vitro. The source of this sequence is a human donor who had recovered from COVID-19. The chain couples TRBV15 to TRBJ2-4, with D unclear. CDR3 region: CATSKPGWDIQYF. CDR3 sequence (DNA): TGTGCCACCAGCAAACCGGGCTGGGACATTCAGTACTTC.